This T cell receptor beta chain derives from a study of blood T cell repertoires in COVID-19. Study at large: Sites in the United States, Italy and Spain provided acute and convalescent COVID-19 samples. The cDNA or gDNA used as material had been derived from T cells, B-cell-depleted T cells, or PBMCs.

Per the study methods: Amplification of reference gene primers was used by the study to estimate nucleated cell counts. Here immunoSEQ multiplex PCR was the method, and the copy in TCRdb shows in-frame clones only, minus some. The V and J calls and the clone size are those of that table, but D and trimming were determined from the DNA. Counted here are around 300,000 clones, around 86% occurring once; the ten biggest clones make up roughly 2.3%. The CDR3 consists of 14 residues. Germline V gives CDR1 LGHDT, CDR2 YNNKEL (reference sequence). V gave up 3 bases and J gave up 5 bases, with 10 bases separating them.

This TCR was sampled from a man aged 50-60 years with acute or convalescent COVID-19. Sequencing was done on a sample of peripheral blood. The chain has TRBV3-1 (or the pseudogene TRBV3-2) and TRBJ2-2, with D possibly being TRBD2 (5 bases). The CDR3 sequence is CASSQAGGTGELFF. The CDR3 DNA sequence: TGTGCCAGCAGCCAGGCCGGCGGGACCGGGGAGCTGTTTTTT.